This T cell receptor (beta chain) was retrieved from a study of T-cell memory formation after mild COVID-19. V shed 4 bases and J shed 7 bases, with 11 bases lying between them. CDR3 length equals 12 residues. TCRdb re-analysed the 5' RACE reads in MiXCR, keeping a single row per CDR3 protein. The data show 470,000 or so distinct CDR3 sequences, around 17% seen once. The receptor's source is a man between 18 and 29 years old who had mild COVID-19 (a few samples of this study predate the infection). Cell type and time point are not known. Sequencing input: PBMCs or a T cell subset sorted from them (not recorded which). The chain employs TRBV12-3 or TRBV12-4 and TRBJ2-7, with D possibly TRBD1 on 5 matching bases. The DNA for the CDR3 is TGTGCCAGCAGTTCCAGGGTGCGGGAGCAGTACGTC. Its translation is CASSSRVREQYV.